This TCR beta chain came from a study of shared clonotypes between healthy human individuals (dated by TCRdb to 2019 to 2021). Notes on the research overall: The cohort comprised a couple of women and a few men aged 18 to 49 years. Between about 0.85 and 9.5 billion PBMCs per donor were obtained by leukapheresis. To increase sequencing depth and limit assay-specific biases, TCR repertoire library preparation and sequencing were carried out by different laboratories using diverse techniques. To estimate repertoire size and how much clonotype sharing occurs between individuals, the study deeply sequenced the blood TCR repertoires of roughly 5 healthy adults. For each donor, CD4 naive and CD4 memory were each given three plates, CD8 naive was given two plates, and CD8 memory was given one plate.

After removal of 4 bases from V and 5 bases from J, the junction retains 4 bases not matched to a gene. Sequences SGHNT (CDR1) and YENEEA (CDR2) are obtained from the germline V gene. There are 13 amino acids in the CDR3, from cysteine to phenylalanine inclusive. Of the read, only the CDR3 DNA is kept; its 39 bases are in frame from base 1. Using the deep immunoSEQ assay, multiplex PCR amplified TCR CDR3 regions from genomic DNA. For each cell subset, the extracted genomic DNA was distributed evenly across all wells of several immunoSEQ 96-well plates, and each plate served as one replicate. Each replicate PCR for sorted subsets received roughly 0.2 ug genomic DNA, equal to around 32,000 T cell genomes. Purified libraries were quantified with a Qubit 3.0 fluorometer, sized on a Bioanalyzer 2100, and re-quantified with the KAPA Library Quantification kit. Every immunoSEQ 96-well plate was sequenced on a dedicated single-read 150-cycle Illumina NextSeq 550 flow cell. Under the source paper's analysis protocol: Because only junctional sequences without quality scores were contained in the immunoSEQ output, filtering matching that applied to full-length reads could not be performed. Sequences were annotated with PyIR, a Python wrapper for IgBLAST v1.9, and V/J genes and CDR3 were assigned using IMGT germline references. Reads were filtered out if the reads had weak V/J assignments (E-value above 1e-6), no CDR3, stop codons, out-of-frame junctions, or ambiguous translated residues. V3J clonotypes were defined as sequences sharing an identical inferred V gene, J gene, and CDR3 amino acid sequence. Percentage overlap between repertoires was computed as shared unique clonotypes divided by the size of the smaller repertoire. Richness of each repertoire was evaluated using RTK rarefaction, the Chao1 estimator, and Recon v2.1 estimates of unobserved clonotypes. Generation probabilities for all TCRbeta clonotypes obtained by the gDNA method from a few donors were computed using OLGA. TCRdb took this table from immuneACCESS and kept in-frame rearrangements with V and J called. Such tables lack part of the clones; where checked against another copy, unresolved V genes explain under half of the gap, and the rest is unexplained. V and J calls and clone size are those listed in that table; D and trimming were worked out from the DNA. For this sample the table gives 2 million to 2.5 million clones, of which under 95% were detected only once. The top ten clonotypes cover under 2% of the sample.

Concerning this clone itself: Its antigen remains unidentified. Base quality data are lacking; no much larger clone is found one base away. Other nucleotide sequences in the sample specify the same CDR3.

Study-wide findings and limitations: The small number of donors limited the genetic and exposure-history diversity represented. Sampling was limited to blood, and TCR repertoires in tissue likely differ from TCR repertoires in blood. About 5% of naive CD4, around 3.5% of naive CD8, 2.3% of memory CD4, and about 0.4% of memory CD8 clonotypes were shared across several donors. Estimated clonotype richness was generally larger for naive than for memory subsets. Pairwise subsampling indicated that sequencing depth was expected to affect the degree of clonotype sharing among donors. Clonotypes shared by all four sorted-subset donors showed higher generation probabilities than non-shared clonotypes. Even with the large sequencing depth, rarefaction of the sorted-subset datasets indicated that sequencing was incomplete.

For the CD8 naive samples, CD45RO-negative cells were positively selected for CCR7, yielding a CD45RA+CCR7+ population from which TemRA cells were excluded. Healthy HIV-negative adults with no recently reported acute infections or vaccinations were included as donors. Every donor was a Caucasian adult residing in Nashville, Tennessee, USA. After blood collection by leukapheresis, PBMCs were isolated using Ficoll-Histopaque density gradient centrifugation and then cryopreserved in the vapor phase of liquid nitrogen. Purity and quantity of every magnetically sorted T cell population were checked by analytical flow cytometry. From each sorted fraction, genomic DNA was isolated and quantified by UV absorbance on a Nanodrop 2000c.

The source is a man younger than 35 in good health. Some clones in this sample may be carry-over from other donors' samples. Sequencing was carried out using naive CD8+ T cells from PBMCs. In the paper's terms, the cell subset or site label means: CD45RA+CCR7+. The chain is made from TRBV11-3 and TRBJ2-7, with 8 bases aligning to TRBD2. CDR3 region: CASSSSGGHEQYF. The nucleotide sequence reads TGTGCCAGCAGCTCGAGCGGGGGCCACGAGCAGTACTTC. With all but the CDR3 taken from the reference TRBV11-3 and TRBJ2-7 genes, the full variable domain is: EAGVVQSPRYKIIEKKQPVAFWCNPISGHNTLYWYLQNLGQGPELLIRYENEEAVDDSQLPKDRFSAERLKGVDSTLKIQPAELGDSAVYLCASSSSGGHEQYFGPGTRLTVT.